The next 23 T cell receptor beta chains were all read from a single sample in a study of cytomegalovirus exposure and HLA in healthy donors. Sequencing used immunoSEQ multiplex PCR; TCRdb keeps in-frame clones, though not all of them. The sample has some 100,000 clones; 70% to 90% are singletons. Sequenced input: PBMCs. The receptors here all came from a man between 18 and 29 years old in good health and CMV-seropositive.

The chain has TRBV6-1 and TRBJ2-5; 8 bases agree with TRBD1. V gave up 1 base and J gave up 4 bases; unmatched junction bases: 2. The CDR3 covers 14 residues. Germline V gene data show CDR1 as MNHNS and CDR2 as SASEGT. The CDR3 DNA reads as TGTGCCAGCAGTGAAGGGACAGGGAGAGAGACCCAGTACTTC. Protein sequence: CASSEGTGRETQYF.

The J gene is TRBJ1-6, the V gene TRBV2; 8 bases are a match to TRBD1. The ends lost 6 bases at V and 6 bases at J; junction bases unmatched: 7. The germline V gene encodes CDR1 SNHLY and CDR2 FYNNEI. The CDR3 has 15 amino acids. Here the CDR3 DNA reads TGTGCCAGCAGGGCAGGGGGCGAAAGTAATTCACCCCTCCACTTT. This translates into CASRAGGESNSPLHF.

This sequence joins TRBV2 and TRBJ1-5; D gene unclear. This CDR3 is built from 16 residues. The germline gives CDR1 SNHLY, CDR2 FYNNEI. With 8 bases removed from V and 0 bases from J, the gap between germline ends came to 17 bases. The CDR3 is CASSLSPRDSNQPQHF. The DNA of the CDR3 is TGTGCCAGCTCCCTCTCCCCGCGGGATAGCAATCAGCCCCAGCATTTT.

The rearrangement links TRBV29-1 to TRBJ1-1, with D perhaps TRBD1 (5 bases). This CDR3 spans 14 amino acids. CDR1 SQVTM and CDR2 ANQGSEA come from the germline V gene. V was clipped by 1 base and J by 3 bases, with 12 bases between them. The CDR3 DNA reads TGCAGCGTTGAAGTGGCAGGGTGGGACACTGAAGCTTTCTTT. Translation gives CSVEVAGWDTEAFF.

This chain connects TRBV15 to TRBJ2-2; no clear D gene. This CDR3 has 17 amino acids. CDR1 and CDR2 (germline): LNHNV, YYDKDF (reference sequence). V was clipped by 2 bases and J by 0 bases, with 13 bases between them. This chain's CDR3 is CATSRRLWSSNTGELFF. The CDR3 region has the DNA TGTGCCACCAGCAGACGTTTGTGGAGTTCGAACACCGGGGAGCTGTTTTTT.

The CDR3 DNA reads TGCGCCAGCAGTGCGAGCAGGGTTCCGCAGTATTTT. It encodes CASSASRVPQYF. The J gene is TRBJ2-3, the V gene TRBV10-2; a possible D gene is TRBD1 (5 bases). V lost 4 bases and J 10 bases, leaving 12 bases between the germline ends. From germline, CDR1 is WSHSY and CDR2 SAAADI. This CDR3 has 12 residues.

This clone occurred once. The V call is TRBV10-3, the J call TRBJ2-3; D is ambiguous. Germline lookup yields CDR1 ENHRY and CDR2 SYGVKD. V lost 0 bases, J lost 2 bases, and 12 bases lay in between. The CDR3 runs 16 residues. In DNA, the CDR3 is TGTGCCATCAGTGAGTCCGGGTTAGCCTCCACAGATACGCAGTATTTT. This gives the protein CAISESGLASTDTQYF.

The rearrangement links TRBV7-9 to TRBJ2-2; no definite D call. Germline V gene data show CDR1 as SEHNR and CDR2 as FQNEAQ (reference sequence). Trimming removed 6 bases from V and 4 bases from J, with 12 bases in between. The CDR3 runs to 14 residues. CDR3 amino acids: CASSPTESTGELFF. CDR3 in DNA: TGTGCCAGCAGTCCCACCGAGAGCACCGGGGAGCTGTTTTTT.

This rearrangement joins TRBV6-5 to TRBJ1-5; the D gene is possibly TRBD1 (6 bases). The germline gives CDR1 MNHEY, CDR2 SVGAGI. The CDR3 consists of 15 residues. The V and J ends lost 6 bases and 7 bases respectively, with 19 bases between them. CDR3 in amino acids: CASRPGAAVGQPQHF. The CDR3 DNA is TGTGCCAGCAGGCCAGGGGCAGCAGTCGGCCAGCCCCAGCATTTT.

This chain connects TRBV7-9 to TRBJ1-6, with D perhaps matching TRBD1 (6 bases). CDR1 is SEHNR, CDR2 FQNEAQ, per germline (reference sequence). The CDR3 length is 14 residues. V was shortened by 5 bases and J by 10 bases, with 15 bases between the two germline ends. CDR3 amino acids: CASSLTGGGSPLHF. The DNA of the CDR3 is TGTGCCAGCAGCCTAACGGGGGGCGGCTCACCCCTCCACTTT.

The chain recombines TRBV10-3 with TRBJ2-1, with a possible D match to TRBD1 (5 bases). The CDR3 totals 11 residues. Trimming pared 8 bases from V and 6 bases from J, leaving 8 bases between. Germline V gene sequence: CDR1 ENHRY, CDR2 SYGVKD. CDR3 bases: TGTGCCATCGGTACAGGCAATGAGCAGTTCTTC. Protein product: CAIGTGNEQFF.

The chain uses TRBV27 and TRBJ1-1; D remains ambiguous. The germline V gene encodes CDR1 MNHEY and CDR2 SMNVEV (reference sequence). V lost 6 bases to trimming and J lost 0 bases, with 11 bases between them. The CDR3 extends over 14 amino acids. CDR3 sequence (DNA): TGTGCCAGCAGCTCGGTTGGTCTGAACACTGAAGCTTTCTTT. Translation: CASSSVGLNTEAFF.

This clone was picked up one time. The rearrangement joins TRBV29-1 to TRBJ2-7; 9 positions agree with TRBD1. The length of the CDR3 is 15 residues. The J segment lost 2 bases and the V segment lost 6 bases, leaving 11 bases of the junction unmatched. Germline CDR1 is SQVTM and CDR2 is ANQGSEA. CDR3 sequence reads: CSVALRTGGAYEQYF. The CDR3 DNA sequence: TGCAGCGTGGCCCTAAGAACAGGGGGCGCCTACGAGCAGTACTTC.

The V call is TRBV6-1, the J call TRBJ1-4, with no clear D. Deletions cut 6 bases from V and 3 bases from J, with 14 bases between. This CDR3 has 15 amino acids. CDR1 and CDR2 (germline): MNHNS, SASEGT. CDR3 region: CASSEWGGPNEKLFF. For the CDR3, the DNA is TGTGCCAGCAGCGAATGGGGAGGGCCTAATGAAAAACTGTTTTTT.

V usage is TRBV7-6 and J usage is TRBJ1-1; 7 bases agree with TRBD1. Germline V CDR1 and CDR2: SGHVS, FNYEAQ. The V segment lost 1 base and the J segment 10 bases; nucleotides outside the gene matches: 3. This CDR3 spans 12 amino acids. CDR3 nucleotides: TGTGCCAGCAGCTTAGAGAGGGGGCCAGCTTTCTTT. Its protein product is CASSLERGPAFF.

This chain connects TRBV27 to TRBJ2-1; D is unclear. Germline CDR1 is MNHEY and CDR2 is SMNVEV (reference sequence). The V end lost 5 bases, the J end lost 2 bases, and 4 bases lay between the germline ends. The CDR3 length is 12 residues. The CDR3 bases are TGTGCCAGCAGTGGAGCCTACAATGAGCAGTTCTTC. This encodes CASSGAYNEQFF.

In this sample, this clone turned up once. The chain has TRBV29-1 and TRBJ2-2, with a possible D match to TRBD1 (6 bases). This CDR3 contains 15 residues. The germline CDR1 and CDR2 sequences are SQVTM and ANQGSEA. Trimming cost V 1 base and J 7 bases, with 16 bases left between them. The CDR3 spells CSVEVRGKESGELFF. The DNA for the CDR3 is TGCAGCGTTGAAGTAAGGGGGAAGGAGAGCGGGGAGCTGTTTTTT.

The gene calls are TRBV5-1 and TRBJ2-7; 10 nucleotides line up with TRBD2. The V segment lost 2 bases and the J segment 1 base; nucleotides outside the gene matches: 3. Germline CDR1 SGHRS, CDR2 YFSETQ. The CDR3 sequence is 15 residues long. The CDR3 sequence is CASSFGLADSYEQYF. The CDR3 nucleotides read TGCGCCAGCAGCTTCGGACTAGCGGATTCCTACGAGCAGTACTTC.

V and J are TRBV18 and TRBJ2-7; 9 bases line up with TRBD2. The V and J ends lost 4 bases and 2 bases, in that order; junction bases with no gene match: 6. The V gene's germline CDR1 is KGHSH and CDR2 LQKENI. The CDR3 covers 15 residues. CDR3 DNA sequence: TGTGCCAGCTCACTTAGCGGGGGAGAAACCTACGAGCAGTACTTC. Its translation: CASSLSGGETYEQYF.

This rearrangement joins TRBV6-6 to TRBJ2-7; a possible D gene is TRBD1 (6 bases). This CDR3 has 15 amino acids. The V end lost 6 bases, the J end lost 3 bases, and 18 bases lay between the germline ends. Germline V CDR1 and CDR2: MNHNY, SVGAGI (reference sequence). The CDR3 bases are TGTGCCAGCAGCGACCCAGGGGCCAGCAACTACGAGCAGTACTTC. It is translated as CASSDPGASNYEQYF.

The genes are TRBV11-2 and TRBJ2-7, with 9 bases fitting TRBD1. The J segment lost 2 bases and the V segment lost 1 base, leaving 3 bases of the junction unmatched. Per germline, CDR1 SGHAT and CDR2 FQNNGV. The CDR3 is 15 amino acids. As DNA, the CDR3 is TGTGCCAGCAGCTTAGGGACAGGGGTTCCCTACGAGCAGTACTTC. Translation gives CASSLGTGVPYEQYF. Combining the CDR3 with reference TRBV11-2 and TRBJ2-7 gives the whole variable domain EAGVAQSPRYKIIEKRQSVAFWCNPISGHATLYWYQQILGQGPKLLIQFQNNGVVDDSQLPKDRFSAERLKGVDSTLKIQPAKLEDSAVYLCASSLGTGVPYEQYFGPGTRLTVT.

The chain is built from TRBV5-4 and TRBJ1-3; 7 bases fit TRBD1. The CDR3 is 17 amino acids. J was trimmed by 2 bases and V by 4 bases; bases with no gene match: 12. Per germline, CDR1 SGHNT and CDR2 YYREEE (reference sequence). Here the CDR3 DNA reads TGTGCCAGCAGCCGGACCGGGACAGTTCTCGCTGGAAACACCATATATTTT. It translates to CASSRTGTVLAGNTIYF. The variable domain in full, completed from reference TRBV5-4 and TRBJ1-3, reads ETGVTQSPTHLIKTRGQQVTLRCSSQSGHNTVSWYQQALGQGPQFIFQYYREEENGRGNFPPRFSGLQFPNYSSELNVNALELDDSALYLCASSRTGTVLAGNTIYFGEGSWLTVV.

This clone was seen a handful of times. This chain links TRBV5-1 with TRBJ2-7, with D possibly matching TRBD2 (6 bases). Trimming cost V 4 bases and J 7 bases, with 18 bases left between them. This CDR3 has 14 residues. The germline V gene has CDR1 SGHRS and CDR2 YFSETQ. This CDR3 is CASSPAGLGWEQYF. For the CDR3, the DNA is TGCGCCAGCAGCCCCGCGGGGCTGGGGTGGGAGCAGTACTTC. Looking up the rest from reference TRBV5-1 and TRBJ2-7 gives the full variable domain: KAGVTQTPRYLIKTRGQQVTLSCSPISGHRSVSWYQQTPGQGLQFLFEYFSETQRNKGNFPGRFSGRQFSNSRSEMNVSTLELGDSALYLCASSPAGLGWEQYFGPGTRLTVT.